Listed below are T cell receptor beta chains from one sample, sequenced in a study of cytomegalovirus exposure and HLA in healthy donors. Sequencing used immunoSEQ multiplex PCR; TCRdb keeps in-frame clones, though not all of them. Here the sample spans about 92,000 clones, less than 70% being singletons. What was sequenced was PBMCs. All receptors come from a man aged 45-65 years in good health and CMV-seronegative. The CDR3 runs from the conserved cysteine through the conserved F or W.

v_call	j_call	cdr3_aa
TRBV6-5	TRBJ1-4	CASRSQVATNEKLFF
TRBV18	TRBJ2-4	CASSLPGLTNIQYF
TRBV6-5	TRBJ1-5	CASRGNRGSNQPQHF
TRBV6-5	TRBJ2-3	CASTQRGGAQYF
TRBV10-3	TRBJ1-1	CAISEPGQKNTEAFF
TRBV4-1	TRBJ1-5	CASSQDPGDQPQHF
TRBV7-2	TRBJ2-2	CAIDRDTGELFF
TRBV4-3	TRBJ1-2	CASSQGQARGYTF
TRBV7-3	TRBJ2-1	CASSLSRLHNEQFF
TRBV5-1	TRBJ2-7	CASSYDSSYEQYF
TRBV30	TRBJ1-5	CAWSPTPGQASHF
TRBV7-9	TRBJ2-5	CASSFVTIQETQYF
TRBV5-1	TRBJ1-3	CASSGELTGGGNTIYF
TRBV5-4	TRBJ1-2	CASSFDREYGYTF
TRBV18	TRBJ2-7	CASSPLTREGPSYEQYF
TRBV7-3	TRBJ1-1	CASSLGRRSDTEAFF
TRBV6-6	TRBJ2-1	CASSQLRGDGNEQFF
TRBV7-9	TRBJ1-2	CASSFGTGGNGYTF
TRBV10-3	TRBJ1-1	CAISERVQGEAFF
TRBV5-1	TRBJ2-2	CASSSTGGELFF
TRBV5-1	TRBJ1-3	CASSLGEAGNTIYF
TRBV4-1	TRBJ1-1	CASRNMNTEAFF
TRBV5-1	TRBJ2-1	CASRGTSVFNEQFF
TRBV7-2	TRBJ2-2	CASSLAGTGGGTGELFF
TRBV7-9	TRBJ1-3	CASSQGHLSSGNTIYF
TRBV5-1	TRBJ2-5	CASTVGGMRGETQYF
TRBV28	TRBJ1-2	CASSTRQGGYGYTF
TRBV6-5	TRBJ2-7	CASSYFGGRRHEQYF
TRBV7-2	TRBJ1-2	CASSLPSDRVGGYTF
TRBV11-2	TRBJ2-1	CASSLYLDTYYNEQFF
TRBV29-1	TRBJ2-4	CSATGGAGNIQYF
TRBV5-1	TRBJ2-7	CASSWDRSYEQYF
TRBV7-9	TRBJ1-1	CASSSPVLNTEAFF
TRBV6-5	TRBJ2-1	CASSSDRGMGQFF
TRBV6-6	TRBJ2-1	CASHNYYNEQFF
TRBV9	TRBJ2-3	CASSVTYGLAGGTDTQYF
TRBV2	TRBJ1-2	CASILRGASYTF
TRBV19	TRBJ1-5	CASSPRVQGNSNQPQHF
TRBV18	TRBJ1-3	CASSPRQSSGNTIYF
TRBV18	TRBJ2-7	CASSPPQALEQYF
TRBV5-4	TRBJ2-3	CASSLGASGRSTDTQYF
TRBV7-2	TRBJ1-2	CASSNLNGDNYGYTF
TRBV2	TRBJ1-5	CASSARRVPSNQPQHF
TRBV30	TRBJ2-1	CAWSQGQGAIYEQFF
TRBV4-2	TRBJ1-2	CASSQDGGTARSGYTF
TRBV30	TRBJ1-4	CAWKEKGRGLEKLFF
TRBV7-9	TRBJ2-3	CASSIGLAPGDTQYF
TRBV10-3	TRBJ2-3	CAISRTSGGNTDTQYF
TRBV7-9	TRBJ1-5	CASSLGDRVNQPQHF
TRBV7-3	TRBJ2-1	CASSLMGLAVYNEQFF
TRBV6-1	TRBJ2-1	CASSGTPFNEQFF
TRBV14	TRBJ2-5	CASSQVQQETQYF
TRBV28	TRBJ2-7	CASQNPWTGGNEQYF
TRBV6-1	TRBJ1-5	CASSEFSQSNQPQHF
TRBV5-1	TRBJ2-1	CASSSLGQASGEQFF
TRBV2	TRBJ2-1	CASGQRGYNEQFF
TRBV7-8	TRBJ1-2	CASSPLDRIYGYTF
TRBV29-1	TRBJ1-5	CSVGFGTGLQPQHF
TRBV15	TRBJ2-1	CATSRDRGTGSNEQFF
TRBV4-1	TRBJ1-1	CASSQDEGQGYSAFF